The sequence of this TCR beta chain was determined in a study of PD-1 blockade in classical Hodgkin lymphoma. General study findings and limits: Patients newly diagnosed and complete responders had comparable baseline diversity. At C4D1, TCR diversity had climbed significantly for CD4+ cells, though not for CD8+ cells. No one has yet defined what causes the repertoire differences, which may be disease activity or prior therapy.

Repertoires were generated with immunoSEQ multiplex PCR, while TCRdb's copy carries only in-frame clones and drops some. Among 15,000 to 16,000 clones listed, over 80% were seen once. The CDR3 has 18 residues. Losses at the gene ends were 2 bases for V and 7 bases for J; bases not matched to a gene: 11. Per the germline V gene, CDR1 is GTSNPN and CDR2 is SVGIG (reference sequence). The table lists this clone with a few counts. Antigen: not known. Each and every patient relapsed after autologous stem cell transplantation, and patients got differing brentuximab vedotin exposure. Complete response, partial response or progressive disease constituted the best response categories observed.

This receptor was taken from a human donor with classical Hodgkin lymphoma. The V and J genes are TRBV30 and TRBJ2-2, with 15 bases matching TRBD2. This specimen was peripheral blood mononuclear cells (PBMCs), taken before the second cycle of nivolumab. In DNA, the CDR3 is TGTGCCTGGAGTTCCAAAGGACTAGCGGGAGGGCATGGCGGGGAGCTGTTTTTT. Protein product: CAWSSKGLAGGHGGELFF.